This entry is about one TCR beta chain. The germline CDR1 and CDR2 sequences are SNHLY and FYNNEI. V lost 11 bases and J 1 base, leaving 23 bases between the germline ends. The CDR3 is 16 amino acids. This specimen comes from a study of OX40 agonist ivuxolimab in advanced cancers. The method was immunoSEQ multiplex PCR; TCRdb's version includes in-frame clones alone and lacks a portion of them. The sample carries 65,000 to 95,000 clones, 80% to 90% recorded once. This clonotype was obtained from an adult with an advanced solid tumor such as melanoma, head and neck, liver or kidney cancer. This chain uses TRBV2 with TRBJ1-2; D remains unclear. Sequences were derived from CD4+ or CD8+ T cells sorted from blood, sampled in a trial of the OX40 agonist ivuxolimab. The CDR3 loop reads CALLQPEAVVNYGYTF. CDR3 coding DNA: TGTGCCTTATTACAGCCCGAGGCAGTGGTTAACTATGGCTACACCTTC.